A selection of T cell receptor beta chains follows, all from one sample in a study of blood T cells in healthy people across ages. TCRdb recomputed calls from the 5' RACE reads with MiXCR, one row per CDR3 protein. The profile shows around 800,000 distinct CDR3 sequences, about 42% of them singletons. Sequencing was performed on blood. Source of these receptors: a man aged 80 or over in good health. CDR3s include the opening cysteine and the closing phenylalanine or tryptophan. The D gene is left open where the match is weak. Expanded clones get a size class; other rows say once, few or many, or leave the size out.

abundance	v_gene	d_gene	j_gene	CDR3nt	CDR3aa
NA	TRBV29-1	NA	TRBJ1-1	TGCAGCGTTGATATAGGGCGGCAGGGCGACACTGAAGCTTTCTTT	CSVDIGRQGDTEAFF
NA	TRBV6-5	TRBD2	TRBJ2-3	TGTGCCAGCAGCAGGGCGGGAGCCACAGATACGCAGTATTTT	CASSRAGATDTQYF
many	TRBV20-1	TRBD1	TRBJ1-2	TGCAGTGCTAGTGACAGGGGGTCCTATGGCTACACCTTC	CSASDRGSYGYTF
NA	TRBV2	NA	TRBJ2-1	TGTGCCAGCAGCCTCCGACCGATCGGGGCTGAGCAGTTCTTC	CASSLRPIGAEQFF
few	TRBV12-3/TRBV12-4	TRBD1	TRBJ1-2	TGTGCCAGCAGTTTAGTTGGGACAGGGCGATCTGGCTACACCTTC	CASSLVGTGRSGYTF
few	TRBV27	NA	TRBJ2-4	TGTGCCAGCAGTGTAACCCAGATGTGGGCCAAAAACATTCAGTACTTC	CASSVTQMWAKNIQYF
many	TRBV7-2	TRBD2	TRBJ2-3	TGTGCCAGCAGTTTATCACTAGCGGGAGGGTCGGATACGCAGTATTTT	CASSLSLAGGSDTQYF
NA	TRBV6-1	TRBD2	TRBJ2-7	TGTGCCTCTGAGACTAGCGGGGCCTACGAGCAGTACTTC	CASETSGAYEQYF
NA	TRBV4-3	NA	TRBJ1-6	TGCGCCAGCAGCCAAGGGGCGGGGAAACCCCTCCACTTT	CASSQGAGKPLHF
many	TRBV10-3	TRBD2	TRBJ2-3	TGTGCCATCAGTGTAGCGGGAGATGGGGGCACAGATACGCAGTATTTT	CAISVAGDGGTDTQYF
NA	TRBV6-2/TRBV6-3	NA	TRBJ2-7	TGTGCCAGCAGGACTCGCCTAGACCGCAGAGGCTCCTACAATGAGCAGTACTTC	CASRTRLDRRGSYNEQYF
few	TRBV30	NA	TRBJ2-7	TGTGCCTGGACCCGGCGGGGTACCTACGAGCAGTACTTC	CAWTRRGTYEQYF
NA	TRBV29-1	TRBD1	TRBJ1-2	TGCAGCGTTGACCTTCTAGGGGGCAACTATGGCTACACCTTC	CSVDLLGGNYGYTF
few	TRBV7-8	TRBD1	TRBJ2-4	TGTGCCAGCAGCTTTTCAGGGGGACAGTCAACAAACATTCAGTACTTC	CASSFSGGQSTNIQYF
few	TRBV4-1	TRBD2	TRBJ2-5	TGCGCCAGCAGCCCAGAGCGGGATACGGAAAAGACCCAGTACTTC	CASSPERDTEKTQYF
NA	TRBV5-1	TRBD1	TRBJ2-3	TGCGCCAGCAGCTTGGCCGGACAGGGGCAGTGGGATACGCAGTATTTT	CASSLAGQGQWDTQYF
NA	TRBV7-3	NA	TRBJ2-1	TGTGCCAGCAGCCCAGTTGCTACCACTGGGAAGTTCTTC	CASSPVATTGKFF
few	TRBV20-1	TRBD1	TRBJ2-1	TGCAGTGCTGTCGGACAGGGGGGATCCTTGGTGTACAATGAGCAGTTCTTC	CSAVGQGGSLVYNEQFF
NA	TRBV28	TRBD2	TRBJ2-7	TGTGCCAGTACTCCCGGGGGGGCTTACGAGCAGTACTTC	CASTPGGAYEQYF
NA	TRBV9	NA	TRBJ2-1	TGTGCCAGCAGCGTACTAGCTGGCTCTATCGATGAGCAGTTCTTC	CASSVLAGSIDEQFF
few	TRBV7-2	NA	TRBJ1-2	TGTGCCAGCAGCTCGCCCAACCAGGGCTACACCTTC	CASSSPNQGYTF
once	TRBV28	TRBD2	TRBJ2-5	TGTGCCAGCAGCCATGGACTAGCGGGGGGTCCAAACCGAGAGACCCAGTACTTC	CASSHGLAGGPNRETQYF
few	TRBV6-2/TRBV6-3	NA	TRBJ2-5	TGTGCCACCAGGGGGGACCAAGAGACCCAGTACTTC	CATRGDQETQYF
few	TRBV19	NA	TRBJ2-1	TGTGCCAGTAGCCACGCCGAAACAGGTTACAATGAGCAGTTCTTC	CASSHAETGYNEQFF
NA	TRBV20-1	TRBD2	TRBJ2-5	TGCAGTGAGTGGACTAGCGGGAGCAATGAGCAGTACTTC	CSEWTSGSNEQYF
NA	TRBV20-1	NA	TRBJ2-3	TGCAGTGCACGGGCAAGCGGGCTCACAGATACGCAGTATTTT	CSARASGLTDTQYF
NA	TRBV20-1	NA	TRBJ1-2	TGCAGTATCTTTCAAGTGGGGTTATCTGGCTACACCTTC	CSIFQVGLSGYTF
few	TRBV6-1	NA	TRBJ1-1	TGTGCCAGCAGTGAATGGGTGGGGGTGAACACTGAAGCTTTCTTT	CASSEWVGVNTEAFF
once	TRBV7-9	TRBD2	TRBJ2-2	TGTGCCAGCAGCCCTACTAGCGCGAACACCGGGGAGCTGTTTTTT	CASSPTSANTGELFF
NA	TRBV27	TRBD2	TRBJ2-5	TGTGCCAGCAGTAACCTCCCTAGCGGATACCAAGAGACCCAGTACTTC	CASSNLPSGYQETQYF
NA	TRBV20-1	NA	TRBJ2-3	TGCAGTGCGAACAGGGAAAGCACAGATACGCAGTATTTT	CSANRESTDTQYF
NA	TRBV4-1	NA	TRBJ1-2	TGCGCCAGCAGCAAAGTACAGGGAGTAGGCAACTATGGCTACACCTTC	CASSKVQGVGNYGYTF
NA	TRBV4-3	TRBD2	TRBJ2-3	TGCGCCATCAGCCAAGGTGGGGGAGCGGGATATTTGGCAGATACGCAGTATTTT	CAISQGGGAGYLADTQYF
NA	TRBV12-3/TRBV12-4	NA	TRBJ1-1	TGTGCCAGCAGTCCGCGCCAGGCCGGGGGAACTGAAGCTTTCTTT	CASSPRQAGGTEAFF
NA	TRBV11-3	NA	TRBJ2-3	TGTGCCAGCAGCCCCGGGACTGCCCAAGTAGATACGCAGTATTTT	CASSPGTAQVDTQYF
NA	TRBV20-1	TRBD2	TRBJ2-5	TGCAGTACTAGAGCCCAGCGGGGGAGGGAGACCCAGTACTTC	CSTRAQRGRETQYF
NA	TRBV5-1	NA	TRBJ2-5	TGCGCCAGCAGCCTACAAACGAGAGAGACCCAGTACTTC	CASSLQTRETQYF